Listed below are T cell receptor beta chains from one sample, sequenced in a study of T cells in Graves' hyperthyroidism and ophthalmopathy. TCRdb fed the multiplex PCR reads into MiXCR, producing one record per CDR3 protein. The sample holds roughly 600,000 distinct CDR3 sequences, 13% to 15% seen once. The sample was blood. The receptor source for this set is a woman in her forties or fifties with Graves' ophthalmopathy. Each CDR3 is given with its conserved first and last residue. Clone size is not always given. Where it is, it says once, few, many or a class for expanded clones.

clone size	V gene	J gene	CDR3 protein
many	TRBV28	TRBJ2-7	CASLGDSQSYEQYF
many	TRBV7-3	TRBJ2-7	CASGVGRDSEQYF
NA	TRBV7-2	TRBJ2-7	CASSPRTGLYDEQYF
NA	TRBV7-2	TRBJ1-5	CASSLDFQPQHF
many	TRBV20-1	TRBJ2-3	CSASSASKSTDTQYF
many	TRBV7-9	TRBJ2-7	CASALAGGYEQYF
NA	TRBV19	TRBJ1-5	CAVETGNRQPQHF
NA	TRBV7-2	TRBJ1-2	CASSSFPPGTGAGRVGYTF
many	TRBV10-2	TRBJ1-2	CASSESGRQNRLYGYTF
NA	TRBV7-9	TRBJ1-3	CASSFLGGTGTSGNTIYF
few	TRBV6-1	TRBJ2-1	CASLPTKESYEQFF
many	TRBV6-1	TRBJ2-7	CASSQRGTAYYEQYF
NA	TRBV7-9	TRBJ1-5	CASSLEGAFQPQHF
NA	TRBV6-1	TRBJ2-2	CASGGSPGELFF
many	TRBV4-1	TRBJ1-2	CASSQVFPDSYGYTF
few	TRBV19	TRBJ2-2	CASSARGEELFF
few	TRBV12-5	TRBJ2-7	CASGLVIMQWGKPYEQYF